The T cell receptor (beta chain) described here comes from a study of shared clonotypes between healthy human individuals. On the study more broadly: Donor composition was a couple of women and a few men, aged 18 to 49.

Sequenced by immunoSEQ multiplex PCR; TCRdb stores in-frame clones only, minus some. The data hold 2 million to 2.5 million clones, with about 92% observed a single time. This clone was observed once. The CDR3 is 15 residues long. CDR1 is SGHVS, CDR2 FQNEAQ, per germline. The V end lost 5 bases, the J end lost 0 bases, and 11 bases lay between the germline ends. The sequenced sample was naive CD4+ T cells from PBMCs. Regarding subset: CD45RA+ positively selected. The source of this sequence is a man aged 18-30 years in good health. Some clones in this sample may be carry-over from other donors' samples. The chain is built from TRBV7-8 and TRBJ1-5, with a tentative D call TRBD1 (6 bases). CDR3 DNA sequence: TGTGCCAGCAGCCTTAGGGGGGGTAGCAATCAGCCCCAGCATTTT. Amino acids: CASSLRGGSNQPQHF.